The clone carrying this TCR beta chain was seen ten or more times. Its cognate antigen is unknown. The data stem from a study of T cells in Graves' hyperthyroidism and ophthalmopathy. It was RNA transcripts that yielded the amplified TCR beta CDR3 regions. The HTBI primer set was used in a first-round RT-PCR of the TCR CDR3. In TCRdb, the multiplex PCR reads were re-called with MiXCR into one record per CDR3 protein. Of 600,000 to 650,000 distinct CDR3 sequences listed, around 21% were seen once; the top ten hold around a third. The germline gives CDR1 SGHAT, CDR2 FQDESV (reference sequence). Trimming cost V 0 bases and J 8 bases, with 13 bases left between them. The CDR3 loop spans 14 amino acids. General observations from the study: A 13 V-J signature model discriminated ophthalmopathy versus stable hyperthyroidism.

The chain links TRBV11-1 to TRBJ1-1; tentative D call: TRBD1 (5 bases). The TCR sequence derives from a man aged 25-40 years with Graves' ophthalmopathy. Sequencing was done on a sample of blood. The CDR3 is CASSLAEGSVEAFF. Here the CDR3 DNA reads TGTGCCAGCAGCTTAGCTGAGGGGTCGGTCGAAGCTTTCTTT.